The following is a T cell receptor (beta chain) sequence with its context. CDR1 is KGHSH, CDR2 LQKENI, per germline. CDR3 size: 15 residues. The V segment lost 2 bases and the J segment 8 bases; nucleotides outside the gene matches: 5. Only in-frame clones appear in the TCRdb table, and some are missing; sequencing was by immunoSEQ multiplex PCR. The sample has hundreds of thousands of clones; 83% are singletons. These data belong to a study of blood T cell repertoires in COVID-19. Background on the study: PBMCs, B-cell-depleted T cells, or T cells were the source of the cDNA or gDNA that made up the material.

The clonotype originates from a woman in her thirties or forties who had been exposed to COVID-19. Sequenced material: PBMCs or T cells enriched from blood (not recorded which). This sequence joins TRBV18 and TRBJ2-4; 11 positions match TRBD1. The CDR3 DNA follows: TGTGCCAGCTCACCAAGGGACAGGGGGGAGGACATTCAGTACTTC. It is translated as CASSPRDRGEDIQYF.